This T cell receptor (beta chain) derives from a study of T cell responses to AZD1222 COVID-19 vaccine. Whole-study results and caveats: Sampled repertoires all dated from after the peak T cell response. Only 5 or 6 people who got AZD1222 tested seropositive at baseline.

Germline V gene sequence: CDR1 SGHDT, CDR2 YYEEEE. The CDR3 runs 15 residues. V shed 2 bases and J shed 0 bases, with 6 bases lying between them. Regarding this clone: Antigen specificity is unknown.

The table came from immunoSEQ multiplex PCR; TCRdb's copy has only in-frame clones and leaves some out. There are more than 35,000 clones in the sample; 75% to 85% occur only once, and roughly half lies in the top ten. The V call is TRBV5-6, the J call TRBJ2-6; the D is unclear. Here the sequenced sample was peripheral blood, taken on day 0 of AZD1222 vaccination. The source is an adult in good health. DNA of the CDR3: TGTGCCAGCAGCTTTCAGGTCTCTGGGGCCAACGTCCTGACTTTC. This gives the protein CASSFQVSGANVLTF.